A single sample gave rise to the 23 T cell receptor beta chains below, sequenced in a study of blood T cell repertoires in COVID-19. Generated by immunoSEQ multiplex PCR, the TCRdb table keeps only in-frame clones and is missing some. The sample gives 64,000 or so clones, 82% of which show up once; approximately 12% is in the top ten. The sequenced sample was peripheral blood. The source of these receptors is a human donor in a cohort sampled during active COVID-19.

The chain is built from TRBV5-1 and TRBJ2-7; 9 bases are a match to TRBD2. Trimming at V came to 4 bases and at J to 7 bases, leaving 18 bases not matched to a gene. CDR3 length: 17 amino acids. Germline V gene data show CDR1 as SGHRS and CDR2 as YFSETQ. CDR3 residues: CASSAGLFGTSSGEQYF. The CDR3 DNA is TGCGCCAGCAGCGCTGGCCTTTTCGGGACTAGCTCGGGAGAGCAGTACTTC.

V is TRBV7-9 and J is TRBJ2-5, with TRBD2 identical over 8 bases. Germline V CDR1 and CDR2: SEHNR, FQNEAQ (reference sequence). The CDR3 length is 14 residues. The trim removed 6 bases at V and 2 bases at J, leaving 5 bases unmatched. The CDR3 sequence is CASRFSGGQETQYF. CDR3 nucleotide sequence: TGTGCCAGCAGATTTTCGGGGGGGCAAGAGACCCAGTACTTC.

The chain recombines TRBV5-5 with TRBJ2-5, with TRBD2 as a possible D gene (5 bases). The CDR3 contains 14 residues. Germline CDR1 and CDR2: SGHKS and YYEKEE (reference sequence). Deletions cut 1 base from V and 10 bases from J, with 17 bases between. The CDR3 region has the DNA TGTGCCAGCAGCTTGATGAGGGCGTCTGAGCTCCAGTACTTC. It is translated as CASSLMRASELQYF.

The gene calls are TRBV2 and TRBJ1-5, with D hard to call. V lost 4 bases, J lost 4 bases, and 11 bases lay in between. The CDR3 extends over 14 amino acids. Germline loops: CDR1 SNHLY, CDR2 FYNNEI. CDR3: CASSAGQRNQPQHF. The CDR3 DNA reads as TGTGCCAGCAGTGCGGGCCAGCGGAATCAGCCCCAGCATTTT. Filled out from reference TRBV2 and TRBJ1-5, the complete variable domain reads EPEVTQTPSHQVTQMGQEVILRCVPISNHLYFYWYRQILGQKVEFLVSFYNNEISEKSEIFDDQFSVERPDGSNFTLKIRSTKLEDSAMYFCASSAGQRNQPQHFGDGTRLSIL.

This clone was seen once. V usage is TRBV6-4 and J usage is TRBJ1-6; a possible D gene is TRBD1 (5 bases). V lost 2 bases, J lost 7 bases, and 9 bases lay in between. The V gene's germline CDR1 is MRHNA and CDR2 SNTAGT. The CDR3 extends over 14 amino acids. CDR3 DNA sequence: TGTGCCAGCAGTGACGGCAGGGTAAATTCACCCCTCCACTTT. The encoded protein is CASSDGRVNSPLHF.

Relative to its sample, this clone is medium-sized. The chain combines TRBV10-1 with TRBJ1-5, with 7 bases fitting TRBD1. Per the germline V gene, CDR1 is WNHNN and CDR2 is SYGVQD (reference sequence). The V and J ends lost 3 bases and 10 bases, in that order; junction bases with no gene match: 6. The CDR3 spans 13 residues. CDR3 nucleotides: TGCGCCAGCAGTGACCACGACAGGGAACCCCAGCATTTT. Protein: CASSDHDREPQHF.

The chain joins TRBV5-1 to TRBJ2-5, with D uncertain. With 7 bases removed from V and 2 bases from J, the gap between germline ends came to 12 bases. There are 13 residues in the CDR3. CDR1 is SGHRS and CDR2 is YFSETQ in the germline V gene. The CDR3 loop reads CASHTASQETQYF. The CDR3, as DNA: TGCGCCAGCCACACCGCATCGCAAGAGACCCAGTACTTC.

A note on this clone: Other DNA sequences within the sample encode an identical CDR3. V gene TRBV5-6 combines with J gene TRBJ1-2; D possibly corresponds to TRBD1 (5 bases). This CDR3 contains 13 residues. The germline V and J ends were trimmed by 1 base and 3 bases, with 7 bases remaining between them. The germline CDR1 and CDR2 sequences are SGHDT and YYEEEE. The CDR3 loop reads CASSLLQDYGYTF. As DNA, the CDR3 is TGTGCCAGCAGCTTGTTACAGGACTATGGCTACACCTTC.

This clone was seen once. The chain carries TRBV5-6 and TRBJ2-4; 13 bases match TRBD2. CDR3 length equals 15 residues. Looked up from germline, CDR1 is SGHDT and CDR2 is YYEEEE. The V gene end was trimmed by 4 bases and the J gene end by 6 bases; junction bases not matched to a gene: 4. The CDR3 sequence is CASSPGLAGVNIQYF. Here the CDR3 DNA reads TGTGCCAGCAGCCCCGGACTAGCGGGAGTAAACATTCAGTACTTC.

This rearrangement joins TRBV2 to TRBJ2-3; tentative D call: TRBD1 (6 bases). CDR1 SNHLY and CDR2 FYNNEI come from the germline V gene. Deletions cut 6 bases from V and 3 bases from J, with 10 bases between. This CDR3 comprises 13 residues. The CDR3: CASRPTGTDTQYF. Here the CDR3 DNA reads TGTGCCAGCAGGCCAACAGGGACAGATACGCAGTATTTT.

V gene TRBV15 combines with J gene TRBJ2-4, with D tentatively TRBD2 (7 bases). Trimming took off 1 base at V and 5 bases at J, with 12 bases between the two ends. The germline CDR1 and CDR2 sequences are LNHNV and YYDKDF (reference sequence). The CDR3 consists of 15 residues. CDR3 coding DNA: TGTGCCACCAGCAGAGGGGCGGGGGCCGAAAACATTCAGTACTTC. Protein product: CATSRGAGAENIQYF.

This clone appeared a single time. The chain combines TRBV2 with TRBJ2-6; 7 nucleotides match TRBD1. Germline-derived CDR1 and CDR2 are SNHLY and FYNNEI. V gave up 5 bases and J gave up 0 bases; unmatched junction bases: 19. The CDR3 has 21 residues. The CDR3: CASSPLKTGTARFSGANVLTF. CDR3 in DNA: TGTGCCAGCAGTCCACTTAAAACCGGGACAGCGAGATTCTCTGGGGCCAACGTCCTGACTTTC.

V usage is TRBV5-6 and J usage is TRBJ2-3; 12 bases line up with TRBD2. V was pared by 5 bases and J by 6 bases, with 10 bases of the junction left unmatched. There are 16 residues in the CDR3. Germline V gene lookup returns CDR1 SGHDT and CDR2 YYEEEE. The CDR3 nucleotides are TGTGCCAGCAGTCCACTAGCGGGGGGACCACACGATACGCAGTATTTT. It translates to CASSPLAGGPHDTQYF.

The V and J genes are TRBV7-2 and TRBJ2-1; TRBD2 is a possible D gene (6 bases). Germline V gives CDR1 SGHTA, CDR2 FQGNSA. This CDR3 is 16 amino acids long. V lost 0 bases and J 0 bases, leaving 9 bases between the germline ends. The CDR3 reads CASSLAFGGSYNEQFF. CDR3 bases: TGTGCCAGCAGCTTAGCGTTCGGGGGCTCCTACAATGAGCAGTTCTTC. Using reference TRBV7-2 and TRBJ2-1 for the parts outside the CDR3, the full variable domain is GAGVSQSPSNKVTEKGKDVELRCDPISGHTALYWYRQSLGQGLEFLIYFQGNSAPDKSGLPSDRFSAERTGGSVSTLTIQRTQQEDSAVYLCASSLAFGGSYNEQFFGPGTRLTVL.

CDR3 bases: TGTGCCAGCAGTTCCCTCGGGGGTTTGAATCAGCCCCAGCATTTT. Protein sequence: CASSSLGGLNQPQHF. V is TRBV6-5 and J is TRBJ1-5; D is perhaps TRBD1 (5 bases). The CDR3 consists of 15 residues. V was shortened by 4 bases and J by 4 bases, with 14 bases between the two germline ends. CDR1 and CDR2 (germline): MNHEY, SVGAGI.

The CDR3: CASSIGDRVAYNEQFF. CDR3 in DNA: TGTGCCAGTAGTATCGGGGACAGGGTTGCCTACAATGAGCAGTTCTTC. The chain links TRBV19 to TRBJ2-1, with 9 bases that match TRBD1. With V trimmed by 3 bases and J by 2 bases, 5 bases remained unmatched. The CDR3 runs 16 residues. Germline V gene sequence: CDR1 LNHDA, CDR2 SQIVND (reference sequence).

This clone was found a few times. The chain has TRBV29-1 and TRBJ1-5, with D unclear. Trimming took 6 bases from V and 0 from J, leaving 12 bases between them. CDR1 is SQVTM, CDR2 ANQGSEA, per germline. There are 14 residues in the CDR3. The CDR3 nucleotides read TGCAGCGTGGTAGTAGGAGGTAGCAATCAGCCCCAGCATTTT. Protein product: CSVVVGGSNQPQHF. Full variable domain (missing parts from reference TRBV29-1 and TRBJ1-5): SAVISQKPSRDICQRGTSLTIQCQVDSQVTMMFWYRQQPGQSLTLIATANQGSEATYESGFVIDKFPISRPNLTFSTLTVSNMSPEDSSIYLCSVVVGGSNQPQHFGDGTRLSIL.

The chain joins TRBV5-1 to TRBJ2-6; D ambiguous. V lost 2 bases, J lost 0 bases, and 6 bases lay in between. The CDR3 is 15 amino acids. The germline V gene has CDR1 SGHRS and CDR2 YFSETQ. The CDR3 sequence is CASSFTTSGANVLTF. The CDR3 bases are TGCGCCAGCAGCTTTACAACCTCTGGGGCCAACGTCCTGACTTTC.

V and J are TRBV14 and TRBJ1-6; D not certain. Germline lookup yields CDR1 SGHDN and CDR2 FVKESK. With 4 bases removed from V and 5 bases from J, the gap between germline ends came to 15 bases. The CDR3 loop spans 16 amino acids. The CDR3 protein is CASSPEVSSHNSPLHF. The CDR3 region has the DNA TGTGCCAGCAGCCCCGAGGTAAGCAGCCATAATTCACCCCTCCACTTT.

This clone showed up just a few times. The chain employs TRBV7-8 and TRBJ2-1, with 8 bases lining up with TRBD2. V lost 6 bases to trimming and J lost 5 bases; unmatched junction nucleotides: 3. CDR1 and CDR2 from the germline V gene are SGHVS and FQNEAQ. The length of the CDR3 is 13 residues. This chain's CDR3 is CASRRGADNEQFF. CDR3 in DNA: TGTGCCAGCAGGCGGGGGGCTGACAATGAGCAGTTCTTC.

This chain links TRBV19 with TRBJ2-2, with TRBD1 identical over 8 bases. Germline loops: CDR1 LNHDA, CDR2 SQIVND (reference sequence). Trimming removed 3 bases from V and 7 bases from J; junction bases left unmatched: 7. This CDR3 is 15 amino acids long. As DNA, the CDR3 is TGTGCCAGTAGTATTGGAGCAGGGGGCGGCGGGGAGCTGTTTTTT. It is translated as CASSIGAGGGGELFF.

The chain carries TRBV6-6 and TRBJ1-6; a weak D match, TRBD1 (5 bases). Germline CDR1 MNHNY, CDR2 SVGAGI (reference sequence). V was trimmed by 5 bases and J by 7 bases, leaving 9 bases between them. The CDR3 has 13 residues. CDR3: CASSVTGNSPLHF. The CDR3 DNA is TGTGCCAGCAGTGTAACAGGAAATTCACCCCTCCACTTT.

This chain joins TRBV18 and TRBJ2-3, with 8 bases fitting TRBD1. The CDR3 runs to 17 residues. V gave up 3 bases and J gave up 0 bases; unmatched junction bases: 8. The germline V gene encodes CDR1 KGHSH and CDR2 LQKENI. CDR3 loop: CASSPDQGALSTDTQYF. The CDR3 region has the DNA TGTGCCAGCTCACCCGACCAGGGGGCCCTCAGCACAGATACGCAGTATTTT.